The 5 T cell receptor beta chains reported below all come from one sample, sequenced in a study of vaccination and CD4 T cells after COVID-19. The antigens these receptors bind are not known. Oncomine TCR Beta short-read sequencing was applied to DNA from cultured CD4+ T cells. MiXCR was run by TCRdb on the PCR reads, yielding one entry per CDR3 protein. The table shows some 11,000 distinct CDR3 sequences, with about 31% occurring only once. The treatment: approximately 9-day PBMC culture with coronavirus spike peptide pools or control peptides (ViraFEST assay). The source was CD4+ T cells from blood, cultured in vitro, collected after SARS-CoV-2 vaccination. These receptors came from a human donor who had recovered from COVID-19.

The rearrangement uses TRBV7-2 and TRBJ2-1, with D possibly matching TRBD2 (5 bases). V was cut by 10 bases and J by 9 bases, with 16 bases left in between. The CDR3 consists of 12 residues. CDR1 SGHTA and CDR2 FQGNSA come from the germline V gene. The chain's CDR3 is CAIRAAAGEQFF. The CDR3, as DNA: TGTGCCATCCGGGCCGCGGCGGGTGAGCAGTTCTTC.

This clonotype was observed a handful of times. The chain employs TRBV11-2 and TRBJ2-5; D may be TRBD2 (7 bases). Per germline, CDR1 SGHAT and CDR2 FQNNGV. The CDR3 runs 19 residues. The ends were cut back, 5 bases at V and 5 bases at J, with 30 bases in the middle. The CDR3 loop is CASSSTRGGRVPGRETQYF. For the CDR3, the DNA is TGTGCCAGCAGCAGCACGAGGGGGGGTCGGGTCCCAGGGAGGGAGACCCAGTACTTC.

The chain joins TRBV20-1 to TRBJ1-2; D is unresolved. Trimming took off 7 bases at V and 0 bases at J, with 9 bases between the two ends. The CDR3 extends over 12 amino acids. Germline CDR1 DFQATT, CDR2 SNEGSKA (reference sequence). The CDR3 region has the DNA TGCAGTGTAGGCAGACCTAACTATGGCTACACCTTC. This codes for CSVGRPNYGYTF.

The J gene is TRBJ2-4, the V gene TRBV6-2 or TRBV6-3; D may match TRBD1 or TRBD2 (5 bases each). The CDR3 has 17 residues. Germline V CDR1 and CDR2: MNHEY, SVGEGT. Trimming shortened V by 6 bases and J by 0 bases, and 18 bases separated the two germline ends. The CDR3 DNA is TGTGCCAGCAGCCCGCCCCTAGGGGAGCTAGCCAAAAACATTCAGTACTTC. This sequence encodes CASSPPLGELAKNIQYF.

The chain carries TRBV11-3 and TRBJ2-1, with a tentative D call TRBD2 (6 bases). Germline V gene lookup returns CDR1 SGHNT and CDR2 YENEEA. Between the trimmed V and J ends, which lost 5 bases and 8 bases, there was a span of 22 bases. There are 16 residues in the CDR3. The CDR3 nucleotides read TGTGCCAGCAGCCCCGATGGTCGGGGCGGGATCGATGAGCAGTTCTTC. Its protein product is CASSPDGRGGIDEQFF.